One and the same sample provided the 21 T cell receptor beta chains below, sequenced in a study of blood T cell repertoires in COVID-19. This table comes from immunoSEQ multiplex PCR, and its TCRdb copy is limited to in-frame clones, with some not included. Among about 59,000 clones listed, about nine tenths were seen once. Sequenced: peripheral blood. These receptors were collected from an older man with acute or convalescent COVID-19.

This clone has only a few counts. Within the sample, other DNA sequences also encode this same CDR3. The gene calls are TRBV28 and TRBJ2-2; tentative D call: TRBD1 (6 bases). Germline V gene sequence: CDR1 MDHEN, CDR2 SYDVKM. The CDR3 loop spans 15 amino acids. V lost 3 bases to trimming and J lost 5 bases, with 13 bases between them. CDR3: CASSLVRGRTGELFF. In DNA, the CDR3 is TGTGCCAGCAGTTTGGTCAGGGGTAGAACCGGGGAGCTGTTTTTT.

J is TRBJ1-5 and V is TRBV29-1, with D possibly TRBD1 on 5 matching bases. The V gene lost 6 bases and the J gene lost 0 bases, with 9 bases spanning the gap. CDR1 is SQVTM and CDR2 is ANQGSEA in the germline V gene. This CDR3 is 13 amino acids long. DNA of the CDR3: TGCAGCGTCAGGGATAATAGCAATCAGCCCCAGCATTTT. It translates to CSVRDNSNQPQHF. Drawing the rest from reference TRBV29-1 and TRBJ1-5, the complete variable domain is SAVISQKPSRDICQRGTSLTIQCQVDSQVTMMFWYRQQPGQSLTLIATANQGSEATYESGFVIDKFPISRPNLTFSTLTVSNMSPEDSSIYLCSVRDNSNQPQHFGDGTRLSIL.

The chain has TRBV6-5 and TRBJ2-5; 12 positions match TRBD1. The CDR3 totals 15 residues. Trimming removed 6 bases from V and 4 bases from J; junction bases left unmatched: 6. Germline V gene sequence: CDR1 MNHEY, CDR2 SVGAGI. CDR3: CASSWGQGARETQYF. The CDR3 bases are TGTGCCAGCAGCTGGGGACAGGGGGCGCGAGAGACCCAGTACTTC.

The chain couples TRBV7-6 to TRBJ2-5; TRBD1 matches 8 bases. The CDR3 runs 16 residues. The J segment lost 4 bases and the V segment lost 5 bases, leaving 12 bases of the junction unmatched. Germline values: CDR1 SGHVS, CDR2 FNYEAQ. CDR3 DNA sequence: TGTGCCAGCAGCCCGAACGTACAGGGGGGTGGAGAGACCCAGTACTTC. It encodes CASSPNVQGGGETQYF.

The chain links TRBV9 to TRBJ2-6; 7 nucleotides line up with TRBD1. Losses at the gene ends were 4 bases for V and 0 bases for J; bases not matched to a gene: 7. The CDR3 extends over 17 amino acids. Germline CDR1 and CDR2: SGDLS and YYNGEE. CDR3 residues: CASSPRTGRSGANVLTF. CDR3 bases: TGTGCCAGCAGCCCACGGACAGGCCGCTCTGGGGCCAACGTCCTGACTTTC. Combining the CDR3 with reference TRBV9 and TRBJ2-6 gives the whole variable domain DSGVTQTPKHLITATGQRVTLRCSPRSGDLSVYWYQQSLDQGLQFLIQYYNGEERAKGNILERFSAQQFPDLHSELNLSSLELGDSALYFCASSPRTGRSGANVLTFGAGSRLTVL.

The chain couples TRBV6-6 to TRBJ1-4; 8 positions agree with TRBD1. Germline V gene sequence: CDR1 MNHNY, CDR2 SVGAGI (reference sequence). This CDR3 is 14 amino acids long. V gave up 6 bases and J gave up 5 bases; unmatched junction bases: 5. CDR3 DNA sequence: TGTGCCAGCAGGGAGTCAGGGGGCAATGAAAAACTGTTTTTT. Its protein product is CASRESGGNEKLFF.

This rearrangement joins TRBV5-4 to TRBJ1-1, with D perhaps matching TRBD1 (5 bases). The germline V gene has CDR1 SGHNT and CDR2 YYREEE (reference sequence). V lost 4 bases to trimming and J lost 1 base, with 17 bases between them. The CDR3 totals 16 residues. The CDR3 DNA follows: TGTGCCAGCAGCCCCGATACCGCCAGGGCGAACACTGAAGCTTTCTTT. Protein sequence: CASSPDTARANTEAFF. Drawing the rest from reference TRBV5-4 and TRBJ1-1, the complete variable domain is ETGVTQSPTHLIKTRGQQVTLRCSSQSGHNTVSWYQQALGQGPQFIFQYYREEENGRGNFPPRFSGLQFPNYSSELNVNALELDDSALYLCASSPDTARANTEAFFGQGTRLTVV.

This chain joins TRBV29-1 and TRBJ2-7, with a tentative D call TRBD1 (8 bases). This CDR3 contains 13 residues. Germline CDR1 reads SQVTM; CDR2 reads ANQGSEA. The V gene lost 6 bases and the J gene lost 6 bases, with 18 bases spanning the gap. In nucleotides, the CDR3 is TGCAGCGTCTGGGGGGGACAGGATGGCGAGCAGTACTTC. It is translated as CSVWGGQDGEQYF.

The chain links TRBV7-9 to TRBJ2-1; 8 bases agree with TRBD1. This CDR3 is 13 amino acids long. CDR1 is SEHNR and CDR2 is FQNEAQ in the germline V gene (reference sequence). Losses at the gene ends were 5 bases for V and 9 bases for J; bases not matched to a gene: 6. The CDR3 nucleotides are TGTGCCAGCAGCGACGCCAGGGGGCTTGAGCAGTTCTTC. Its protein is CASSDARGLEQFF.

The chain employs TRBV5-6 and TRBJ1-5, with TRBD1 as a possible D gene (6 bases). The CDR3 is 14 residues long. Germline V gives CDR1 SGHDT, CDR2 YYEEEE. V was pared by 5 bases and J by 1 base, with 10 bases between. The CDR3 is CASSTGYSNQPQHF. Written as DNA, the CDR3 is TGTGCCAGCAGTACAGGGTACAGCAATCAGCCCCAGCATTTT.

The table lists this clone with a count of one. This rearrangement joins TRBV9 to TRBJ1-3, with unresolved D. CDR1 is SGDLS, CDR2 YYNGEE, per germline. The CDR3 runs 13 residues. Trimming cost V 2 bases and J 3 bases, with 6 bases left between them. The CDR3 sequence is CASSVSDGNTIYF. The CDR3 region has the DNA TGTGCCAGCAGCGTCTCAGATGGAAACACCATATATTTT. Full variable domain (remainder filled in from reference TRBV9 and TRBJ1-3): DSGVTQTPKHLITATGQRVTLRCSPRSGDLSVYWYQQSLDQGLQFLIQYYNGEERAKGNILERFSAQQFPDLHSELNLSSLELGDSALYFCASSVSDGNTIYFGEGSWLTVV.

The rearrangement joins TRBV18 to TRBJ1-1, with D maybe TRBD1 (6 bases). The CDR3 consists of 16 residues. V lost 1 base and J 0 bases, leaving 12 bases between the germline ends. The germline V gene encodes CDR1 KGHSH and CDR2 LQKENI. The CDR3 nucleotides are TGTGCCAGCTCACCACGGGGGCCAGCCATGAACACTGAAGCTTTCTTT. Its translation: CASSPRGPAMNTEAFF.

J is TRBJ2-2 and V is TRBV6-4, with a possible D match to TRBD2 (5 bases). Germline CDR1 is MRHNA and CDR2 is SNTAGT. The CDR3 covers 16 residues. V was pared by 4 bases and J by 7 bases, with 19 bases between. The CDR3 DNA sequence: TGTGCCAGCAGTGGAAACCGGAGGTACCCGGGCGGGGAGCTGTTTTTT. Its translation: CASSGNRRYPGGELFF.

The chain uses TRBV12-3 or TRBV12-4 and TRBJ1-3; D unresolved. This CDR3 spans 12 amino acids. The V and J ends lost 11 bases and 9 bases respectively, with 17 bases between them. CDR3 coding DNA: TGTGCCGTGCAAGGGCCTGGGAGCACCATATATTTT. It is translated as CAVQGPGSTIYF.

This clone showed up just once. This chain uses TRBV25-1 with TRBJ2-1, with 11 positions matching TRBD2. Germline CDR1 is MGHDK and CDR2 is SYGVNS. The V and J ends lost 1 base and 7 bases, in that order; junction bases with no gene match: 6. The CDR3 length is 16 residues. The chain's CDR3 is CASSEFTSGGSNEQFF. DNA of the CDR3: TGTGCCAGCAGTGAATTTACTAGCGGGGGTTCAAATGAGCAGTTCTTC.

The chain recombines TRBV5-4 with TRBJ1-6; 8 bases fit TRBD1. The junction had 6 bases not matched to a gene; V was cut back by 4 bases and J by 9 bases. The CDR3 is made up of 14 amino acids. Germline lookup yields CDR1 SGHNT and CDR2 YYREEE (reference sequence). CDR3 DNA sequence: TGTGCCAGCAGCCAACAGGGGGGGGGTTCACCCCTCCACTTT. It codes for CASSQQGGGSPLHF.

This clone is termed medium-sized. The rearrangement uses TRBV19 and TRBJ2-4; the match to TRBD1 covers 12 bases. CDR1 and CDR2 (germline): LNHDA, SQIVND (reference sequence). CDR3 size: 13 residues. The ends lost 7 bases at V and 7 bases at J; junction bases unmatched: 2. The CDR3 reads CASMGTGGNIQYF. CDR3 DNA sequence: TGTGCCAGTATGGGGACAGGGGGCAACATTCAGTACTTC.

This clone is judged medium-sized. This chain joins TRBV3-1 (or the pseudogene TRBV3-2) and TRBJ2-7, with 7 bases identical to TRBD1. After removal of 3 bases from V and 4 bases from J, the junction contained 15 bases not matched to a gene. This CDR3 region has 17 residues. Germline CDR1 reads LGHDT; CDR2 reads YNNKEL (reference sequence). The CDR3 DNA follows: TGTGCCAGCAGCCAGTTTGCGAGACAGGGCGGTTTTTACGAGCAGTACTTC. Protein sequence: CASSQFARQGGFYEQYF.

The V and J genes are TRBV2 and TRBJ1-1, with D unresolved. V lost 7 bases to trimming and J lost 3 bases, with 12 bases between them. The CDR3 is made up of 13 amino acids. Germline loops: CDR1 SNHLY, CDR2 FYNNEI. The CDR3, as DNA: TGTGCCAGCAAGCGGCGGGAAGACACTGAAGCTTTCTTT. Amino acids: CASKRREDTEAFF.

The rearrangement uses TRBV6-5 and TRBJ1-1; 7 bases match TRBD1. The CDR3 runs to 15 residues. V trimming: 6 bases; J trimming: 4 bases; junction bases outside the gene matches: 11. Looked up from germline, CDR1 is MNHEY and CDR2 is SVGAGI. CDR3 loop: CASSRTNTGATEAFF. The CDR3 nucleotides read TGTGCCAGCAGCCGAACTAATACAGGGGCCACTGAAGCTTTCTTT.

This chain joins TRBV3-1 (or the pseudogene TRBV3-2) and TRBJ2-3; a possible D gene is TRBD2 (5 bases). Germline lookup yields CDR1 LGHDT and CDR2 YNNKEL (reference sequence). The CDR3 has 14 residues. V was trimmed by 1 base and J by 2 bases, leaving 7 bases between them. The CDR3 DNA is TGTGCCAGCAGCCAAGGGGGAGCCACAGATACGCAGTATTTT. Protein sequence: CASSQGGATDTQYF.